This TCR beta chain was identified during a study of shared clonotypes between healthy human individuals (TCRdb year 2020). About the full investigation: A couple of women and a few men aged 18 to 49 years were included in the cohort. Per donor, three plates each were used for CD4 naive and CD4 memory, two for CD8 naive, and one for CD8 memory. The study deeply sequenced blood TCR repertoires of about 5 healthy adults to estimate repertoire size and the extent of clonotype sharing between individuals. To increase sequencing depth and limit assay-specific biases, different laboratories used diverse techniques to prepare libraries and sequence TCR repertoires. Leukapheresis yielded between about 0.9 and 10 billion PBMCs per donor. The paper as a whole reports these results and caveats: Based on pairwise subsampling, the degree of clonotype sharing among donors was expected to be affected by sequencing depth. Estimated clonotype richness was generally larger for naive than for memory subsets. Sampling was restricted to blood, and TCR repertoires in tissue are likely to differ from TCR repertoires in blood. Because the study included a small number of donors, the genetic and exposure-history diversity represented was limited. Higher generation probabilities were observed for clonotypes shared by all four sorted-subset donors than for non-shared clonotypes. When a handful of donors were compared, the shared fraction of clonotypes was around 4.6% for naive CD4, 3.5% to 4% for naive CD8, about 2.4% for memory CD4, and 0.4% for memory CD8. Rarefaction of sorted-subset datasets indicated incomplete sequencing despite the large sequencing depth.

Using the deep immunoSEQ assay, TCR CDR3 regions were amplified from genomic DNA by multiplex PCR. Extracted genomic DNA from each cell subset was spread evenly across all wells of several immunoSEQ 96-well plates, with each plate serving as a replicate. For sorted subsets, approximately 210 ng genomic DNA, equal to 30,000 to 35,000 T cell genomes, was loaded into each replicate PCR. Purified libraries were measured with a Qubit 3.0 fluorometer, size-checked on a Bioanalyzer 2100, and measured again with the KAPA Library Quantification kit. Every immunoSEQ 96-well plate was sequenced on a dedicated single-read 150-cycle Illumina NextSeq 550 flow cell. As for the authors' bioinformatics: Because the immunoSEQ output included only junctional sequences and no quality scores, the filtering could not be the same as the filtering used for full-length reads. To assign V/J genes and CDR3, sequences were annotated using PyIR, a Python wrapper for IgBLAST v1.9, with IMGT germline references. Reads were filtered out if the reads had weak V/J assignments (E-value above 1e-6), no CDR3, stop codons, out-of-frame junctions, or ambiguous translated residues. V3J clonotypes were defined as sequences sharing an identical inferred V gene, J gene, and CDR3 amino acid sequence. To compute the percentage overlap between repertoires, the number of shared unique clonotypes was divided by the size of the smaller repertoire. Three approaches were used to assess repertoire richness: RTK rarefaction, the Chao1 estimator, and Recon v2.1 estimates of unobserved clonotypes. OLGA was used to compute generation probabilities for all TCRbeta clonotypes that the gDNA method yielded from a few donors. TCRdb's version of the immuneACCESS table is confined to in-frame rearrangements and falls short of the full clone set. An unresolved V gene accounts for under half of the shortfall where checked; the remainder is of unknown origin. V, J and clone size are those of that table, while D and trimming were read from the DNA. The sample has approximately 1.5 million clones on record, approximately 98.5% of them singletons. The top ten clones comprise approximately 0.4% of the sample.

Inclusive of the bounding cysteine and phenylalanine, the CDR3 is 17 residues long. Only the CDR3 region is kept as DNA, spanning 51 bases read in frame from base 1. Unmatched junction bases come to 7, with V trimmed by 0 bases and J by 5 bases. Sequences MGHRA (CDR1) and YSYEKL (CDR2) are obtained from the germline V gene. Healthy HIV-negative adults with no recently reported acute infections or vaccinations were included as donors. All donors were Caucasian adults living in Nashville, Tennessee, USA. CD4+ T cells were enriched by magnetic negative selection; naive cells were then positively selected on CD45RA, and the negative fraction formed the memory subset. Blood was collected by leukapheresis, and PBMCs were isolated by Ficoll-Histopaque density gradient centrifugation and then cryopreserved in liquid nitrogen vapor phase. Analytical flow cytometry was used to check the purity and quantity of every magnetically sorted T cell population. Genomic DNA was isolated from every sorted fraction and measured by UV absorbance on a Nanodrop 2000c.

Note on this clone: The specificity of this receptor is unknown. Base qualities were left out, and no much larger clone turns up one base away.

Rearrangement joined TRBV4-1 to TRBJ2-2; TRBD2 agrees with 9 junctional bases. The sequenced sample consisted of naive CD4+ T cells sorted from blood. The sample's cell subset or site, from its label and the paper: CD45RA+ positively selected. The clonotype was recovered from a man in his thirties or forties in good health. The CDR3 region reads CASSQEAGGRATGELFF. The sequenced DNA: TGCGCCAGCAGCCAAGAGGCGGGCGGGAGGGCGACCGGGGAGCTGTTTTTT.